The clone carrying this T cell receptor beta chain has only a few counts. What it recognizes is unknown. Using its own MiXCR run on the 5' RACE reads, TCRdb lists one record per CDR3 protein. Of 75,000 to 95,000 distinct CDR3 sequences detected, 13% appear once; the ten largest clones hold about 28%. CDR3 size: 16 residues. V was clipped by 4 bases and J by 2 bases; unmatched bases: 4. Germline CDR1 and CDR2: MNHEY and SVGEGT. This entry belongs to a study of T-cell memory formation after mild COVID-19. Findings and limits, study-wide: Cross-reactive memory appears to have joined, as suggested by some responding clones showing up in pre-infection memory.

The receptor comes from an adult woman who had mild COVID-19 (a few samples of this study predate the infection). Cell type and time point are not known. The sequenced sample was PBMCs or a T cell subset sorted from them (not recorded which). The chain is built from TRBV6-2 or TRBV6-3 and TRBJ2-3, with 12 bases lining up with TRBD2. CDR3 in DNA: TGTGCCAGCAGTTCTCGACTAGCGGGGGTCACAGATACGCAGTATTTT. This sequence encodes CASSSRLAGVTDTQYF.